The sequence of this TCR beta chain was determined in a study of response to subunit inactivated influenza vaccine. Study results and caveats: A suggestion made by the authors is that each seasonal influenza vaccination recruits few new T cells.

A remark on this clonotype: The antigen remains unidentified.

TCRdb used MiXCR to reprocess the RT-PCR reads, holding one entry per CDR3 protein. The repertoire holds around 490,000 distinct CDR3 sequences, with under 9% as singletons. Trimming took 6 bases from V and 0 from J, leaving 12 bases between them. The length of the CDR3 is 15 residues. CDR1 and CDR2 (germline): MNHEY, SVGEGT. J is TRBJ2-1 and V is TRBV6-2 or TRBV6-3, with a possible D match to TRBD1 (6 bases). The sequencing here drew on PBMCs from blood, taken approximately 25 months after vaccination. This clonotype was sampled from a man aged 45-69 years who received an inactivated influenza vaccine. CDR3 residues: CASRRWTDSYNEQFF. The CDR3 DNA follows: TGTGCCAGCAGACGCTGGACAGACTCCTACAATGAGCAGTTCTTC.